This T cell receptor (beta chain) stems from a study of tumor-infiltrating lymphocytes in primary liver carcinoma. In the study overall: Stage T1-T3 N0M0 tumors spanned roughly 4.2 to 10 cm. Each of the samples returned roughly 3.65 to 7.5 million productive TCRbeta reads (a yield similar across tissue types).

Reverse transcription of 450 to 500 ng total RNA with a constant-region primer produced TCR beta cDNA. Three nested multiplex PCR rounds, a slightly modified ARM-PCR, produced the libraries for TCR beta. Each CDR3 protein is one row after TCRdb ran MiXCR on the multiplex PCR reads. The table has roughly 120,000 distinct CDR3 sequences, 50% to 70% seen once. Study-level findings and limits: Tumors reached a significantly greater top-250-clone fraction than blood did (p = 0.039).

As for this clonotype: Its antigen remains unidentified. A much larger clone sits a single nucleotide away, making a read error possible.

Co-extracted RNA and DNA came from around 18-30 mg of unsorted bulk tissue. Sampling targeted five separate regions of each tumor, which included the tumor centre. The clonotype comes from a woman aged 55-70 years with primary liver carcinoma and hepatitis B virus infection. Material: liver tumor tissue from sampling region 1. Subset noted: tumor region T1, superior pole.

DNA for the CDR3: TGTGCCGGCAGCTTGGGGACTAGCGGGAGTACCTACAATGAGCAGTTCTTC. Translation: CAGSLGTSGSTYNEQFF. This chain uses TRBV5-4 with TRBJ2-1, with 14 bases lining up with TRBD2. Germline-derived CDR1 and CDR2 are SGHNT and YYREEE (reference sequence). The CDR3 is made up of 17 amino acids.